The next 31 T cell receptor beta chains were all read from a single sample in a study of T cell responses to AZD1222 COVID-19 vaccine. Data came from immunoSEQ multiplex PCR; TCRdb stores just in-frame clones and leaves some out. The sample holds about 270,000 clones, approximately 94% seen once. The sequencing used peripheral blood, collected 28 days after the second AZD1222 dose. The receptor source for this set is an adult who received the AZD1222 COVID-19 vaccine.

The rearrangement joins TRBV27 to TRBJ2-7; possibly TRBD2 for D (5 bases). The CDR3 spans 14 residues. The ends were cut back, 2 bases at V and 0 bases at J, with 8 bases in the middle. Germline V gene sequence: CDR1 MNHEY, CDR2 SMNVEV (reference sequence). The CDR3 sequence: CASSLGLFSYEQYF. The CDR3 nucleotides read TGTGCCAGCAGTTTAGGACTCTTCTCCTACGAGCAGTACTTC.

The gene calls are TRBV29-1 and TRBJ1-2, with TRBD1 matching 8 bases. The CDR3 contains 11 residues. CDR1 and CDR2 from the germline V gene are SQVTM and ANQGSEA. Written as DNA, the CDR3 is TGCAGGTCAGGGGGCGAGAGTGGCTACACCTTC. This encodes CRSGGESGYTF.

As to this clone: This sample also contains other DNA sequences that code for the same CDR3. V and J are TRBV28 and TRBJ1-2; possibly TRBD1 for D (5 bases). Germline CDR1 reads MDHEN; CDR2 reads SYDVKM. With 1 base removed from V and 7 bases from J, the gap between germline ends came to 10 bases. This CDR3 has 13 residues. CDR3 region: CASSLLQGGGYTF. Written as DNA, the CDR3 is TGTGCCAGCAGTTTATTGCAGGGCGGTGGCTACACCTTC.

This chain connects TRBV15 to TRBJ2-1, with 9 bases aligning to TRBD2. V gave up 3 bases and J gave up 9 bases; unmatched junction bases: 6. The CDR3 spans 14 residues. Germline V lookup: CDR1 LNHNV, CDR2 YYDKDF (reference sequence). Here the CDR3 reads CATSSYAGGGEQFF. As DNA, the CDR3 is TGTGCCACCAGCAGTTACGCGGGAGGGGGTGAGCAGTTCTTC.

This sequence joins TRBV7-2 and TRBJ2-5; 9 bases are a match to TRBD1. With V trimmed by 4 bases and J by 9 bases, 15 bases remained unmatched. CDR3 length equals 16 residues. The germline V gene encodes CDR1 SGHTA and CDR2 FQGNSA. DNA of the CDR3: TGTGCCAGCAGCTGGACAGGGGCCCCGGCTCTGTTGTCCCAGTACTTC. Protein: CASSWTGAPALLSQYF.

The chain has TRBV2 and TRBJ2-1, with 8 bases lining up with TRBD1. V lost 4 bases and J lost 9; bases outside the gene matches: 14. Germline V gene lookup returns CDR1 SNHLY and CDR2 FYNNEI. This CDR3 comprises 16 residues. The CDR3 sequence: CASSVVGQGTYGEQFF. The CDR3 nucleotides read TGTGCCAGCAGTGTAGTAGGACAGGGAACCTACGGTGAGCAGTTCTTC.

CDR3 coding DNA: TGTGCCAGCAGGTACCAGGGTGAGCATGGCTACACCTTC. Translation: CASRYQGEHGYTF. V usage is TRBV28 and J usage is TRBJ1-2, with D possibly being TRBD1 (5 bases). This CDR3 is built from 13 residues. The germline CDR1 and CDR2 sequences are MDHEN and SYDVKM. The V and J ends lost 6 bases and 6 bases respectively, with 14 bases between them.

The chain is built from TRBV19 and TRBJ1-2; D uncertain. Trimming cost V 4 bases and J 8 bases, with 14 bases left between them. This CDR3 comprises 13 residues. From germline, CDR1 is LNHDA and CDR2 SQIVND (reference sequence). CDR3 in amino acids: CASSNGRLRGYTF. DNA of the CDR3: TGTGCCAGTAGTAATGGACGGTTAAGGGGCTACACCTTC. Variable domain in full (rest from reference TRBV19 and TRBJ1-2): DGGITQSPKYLFRKEGQNVTLSCEQNLNHDAMYWYRQDPGQGLRLIYYSQIVNDFQKGDIAEGYSVSREKKESFPLTVTSAQKNPTAFYLCASSNGRLRGYTFGSGTRLTVV.

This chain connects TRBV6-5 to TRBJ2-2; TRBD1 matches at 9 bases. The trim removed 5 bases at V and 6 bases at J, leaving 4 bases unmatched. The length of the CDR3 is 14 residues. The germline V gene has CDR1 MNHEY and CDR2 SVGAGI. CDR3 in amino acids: CASSRQGVAGELFF. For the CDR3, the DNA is TGTGCCAGCAGTCGACAGGGGGTCGCCGGGGAGCTGTTTTTT.

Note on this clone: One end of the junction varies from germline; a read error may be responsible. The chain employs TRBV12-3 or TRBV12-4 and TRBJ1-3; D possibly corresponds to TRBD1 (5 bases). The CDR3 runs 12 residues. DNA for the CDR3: TGTGCCAGCAGCTTAGCGTCGGCAGGGAGGCATTTT. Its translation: CASSLASAGRHF.

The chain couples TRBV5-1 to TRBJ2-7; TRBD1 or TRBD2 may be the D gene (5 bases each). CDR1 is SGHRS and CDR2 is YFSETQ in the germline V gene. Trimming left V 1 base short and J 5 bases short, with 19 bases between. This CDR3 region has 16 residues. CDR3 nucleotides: TGCGCCAGCAGCTTGTTTGCTGGGACCGCCAATGACGAGCAGTACTTC. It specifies CASSLFAGTANDEQYF.

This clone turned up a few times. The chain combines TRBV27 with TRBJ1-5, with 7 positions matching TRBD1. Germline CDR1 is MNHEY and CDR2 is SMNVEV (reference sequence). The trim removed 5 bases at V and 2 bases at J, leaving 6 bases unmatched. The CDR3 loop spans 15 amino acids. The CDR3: CASSPTGMGNQPQHF. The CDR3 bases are TGTGCCAGCAGTCCGACAGGGATGGGCAATCAGCCCCAGCATTTT.

Here the CDR3 DNA reads TGCGCCAGCAGCTCGACGCGGGGTTCTCGGGGTGGGGAGCTGTTTTTT. Its protein product is CASSSTRGSRGGELFF. The V call is TRBV5-1, the J call TRBJ2-2; D perhaps matches TRBD2 (6 bases). The CDR3 totals 16 residues. The germline V and J ends were trimmed by 3 bases and 8 bases, with 20 bases remaining between them. The germline V gene encodes CDR1 SGHRS and CDR2 YFSETQ. The variable domain in full, with the rest retrieved from reference TRBV5-1 and TRBJ2-2, is KAGVTQTPRYLIKTRGQQVTLSCSPISGHRSVSWYQQTPGQGLQFLFEYFSETQRNKGNFPGRFSGRQFSNSRSEMNVSTLELGDSALYLCASSSTRGSRGGELFFGEGSRLTVL.

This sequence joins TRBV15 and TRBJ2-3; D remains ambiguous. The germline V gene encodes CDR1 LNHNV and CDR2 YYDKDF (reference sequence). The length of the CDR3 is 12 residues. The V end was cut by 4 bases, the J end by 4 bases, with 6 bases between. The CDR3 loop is CATSKVPDTQYF. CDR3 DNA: TGTGCCACCAGCAAGGTGCCAGATACGCAGTATTTT.

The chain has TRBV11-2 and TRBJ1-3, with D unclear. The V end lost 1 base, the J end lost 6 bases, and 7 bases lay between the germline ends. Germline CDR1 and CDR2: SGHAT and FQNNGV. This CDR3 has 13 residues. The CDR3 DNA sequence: TGTGCCAGCAGCTTAGGGCAGTCAAACACCATATATTTT. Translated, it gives CASSLGQSNTIYF.

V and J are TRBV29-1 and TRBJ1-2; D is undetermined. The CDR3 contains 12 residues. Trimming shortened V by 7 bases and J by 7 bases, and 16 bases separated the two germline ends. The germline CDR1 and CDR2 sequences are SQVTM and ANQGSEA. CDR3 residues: CSAARADLGYTF. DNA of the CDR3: TGCAGCGCGGCCCGGGCCGACCTTGGCTACACCTTC.

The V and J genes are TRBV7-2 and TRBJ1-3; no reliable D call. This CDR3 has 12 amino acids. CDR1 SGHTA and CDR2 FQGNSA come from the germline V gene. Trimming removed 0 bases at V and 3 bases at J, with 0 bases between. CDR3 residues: CASSLAGNTIYF. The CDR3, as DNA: TGTGCCAGCAGCTTAGCTGGAAACACCATATATTTT.

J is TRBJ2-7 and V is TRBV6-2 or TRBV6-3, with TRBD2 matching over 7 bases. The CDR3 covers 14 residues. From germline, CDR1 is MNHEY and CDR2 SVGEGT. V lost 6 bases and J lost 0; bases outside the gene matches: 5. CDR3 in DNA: TGTGCCAGCAGCCGACTAGCTGACTCCTACGAGCAGTACTTC. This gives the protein CASSRLADSYEQYF.

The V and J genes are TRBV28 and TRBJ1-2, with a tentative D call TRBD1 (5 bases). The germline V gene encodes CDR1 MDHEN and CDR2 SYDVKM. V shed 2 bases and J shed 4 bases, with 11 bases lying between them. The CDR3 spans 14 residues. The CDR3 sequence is CASSLTNRRYGYTF. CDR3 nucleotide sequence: TGTGCCAGCAGTTTAACAAACAGGCGCTATGGCTACACCTTC.

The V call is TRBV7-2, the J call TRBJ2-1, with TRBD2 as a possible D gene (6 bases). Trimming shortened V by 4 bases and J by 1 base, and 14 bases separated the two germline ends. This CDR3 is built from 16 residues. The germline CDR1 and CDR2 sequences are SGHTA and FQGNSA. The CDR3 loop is CASSSWGETSYNEQFF. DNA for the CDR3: TGTGCCAGCAGCTCGTGGGGGGAGACGTCCTACAATGAGCAGTTCTTC.

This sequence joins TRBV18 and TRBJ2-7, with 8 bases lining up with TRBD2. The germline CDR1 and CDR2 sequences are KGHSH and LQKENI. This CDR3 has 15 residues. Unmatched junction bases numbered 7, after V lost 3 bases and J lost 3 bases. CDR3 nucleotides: TGTGCCAGCTCACCGTCTAGCGGGCTAGGCTACGAGCAGTACTTC. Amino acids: CASSPSSGLGYEQYF. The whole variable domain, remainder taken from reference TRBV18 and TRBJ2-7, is NAGVMQNPRHLVRRRGQEARLRCSPMKGHSHVYWYRQLPEEGLKFMVYLQKENIIDESGMPKERFSAEFPKEGPSILRIQQVVRGDSAAYFCASSPSSGLGYEQYFGPGTRLTVT.

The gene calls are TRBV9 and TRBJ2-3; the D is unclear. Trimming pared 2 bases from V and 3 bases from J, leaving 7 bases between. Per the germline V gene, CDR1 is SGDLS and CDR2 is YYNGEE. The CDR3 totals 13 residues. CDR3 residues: CASSVAMTDTQYF. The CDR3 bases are TGTGCCAGCAGCGTGGCTATGACAGATACGCAGTATTTT.

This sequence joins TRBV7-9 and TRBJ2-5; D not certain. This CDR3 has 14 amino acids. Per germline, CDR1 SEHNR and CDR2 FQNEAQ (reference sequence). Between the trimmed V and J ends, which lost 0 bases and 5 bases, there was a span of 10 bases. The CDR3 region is CASSLASPVETQYF. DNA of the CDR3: TGTGCCAGCAGCTTAGCGTCCCCGGTTGAGACCCAGTACTTC.

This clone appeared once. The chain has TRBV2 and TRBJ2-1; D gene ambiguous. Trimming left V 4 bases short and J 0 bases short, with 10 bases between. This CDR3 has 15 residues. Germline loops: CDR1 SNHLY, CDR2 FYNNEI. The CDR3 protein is CASSVLRSSYNEQFF. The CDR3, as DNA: TGTGCCAGCAGTGTTCTGCGCAGCTCCTACAATGAGCAGTTCTTC.

CDR3 sequence (DNA): TGTGCCAGCCTCTCCTCAGCGGGGGCCAAGACTGAAGCTTTCTTT. Its protein is CASLSSAGAKTEAFF. V usage is TRBV28 and J usage is TRBJ1-1; D possibly corresponds to TRBD1 (6 bases). CDR3 size: 15 residues. Germline CDR1 and CDR2: MDHEN and SYDVKM. Trimming left V 8 bases short and J 5 bases short, with 21 bases between. Complete variable domain (other parts from reference TRBV28 and TRBJ1-1): DVKVTQSSRYLVKRTGEKVFLECVQDMDHENMFWYRQDPGLGLRLIYFSYDVKMKEKGDIPEGYSVSREKKERFSLILESASTNQTSMYLCASLSSAGAKTEAFFGQGTRLTVV.

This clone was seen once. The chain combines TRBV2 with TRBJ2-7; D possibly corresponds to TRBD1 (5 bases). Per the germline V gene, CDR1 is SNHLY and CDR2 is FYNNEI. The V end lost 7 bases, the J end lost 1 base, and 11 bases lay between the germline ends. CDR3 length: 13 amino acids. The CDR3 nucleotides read TGTGCCAGCAAAGGGGCGGAATCCTACGAGCAGTACTTC. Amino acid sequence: CASKGAESYEQYF.

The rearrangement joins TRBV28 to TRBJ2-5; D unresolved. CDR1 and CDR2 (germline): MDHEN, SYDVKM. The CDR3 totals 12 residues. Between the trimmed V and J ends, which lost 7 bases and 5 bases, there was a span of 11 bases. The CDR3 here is CASTQTPETQYF. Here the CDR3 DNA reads TGTGCCAGCACGCAAACCCCCGAGACCCAGTACTTC.

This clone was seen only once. The CDR3 sequence is CASQAAGNQPQHF. In nucleotides, the CDR3 is TGTGCCAGTCAGGCGGCTGGCAATCAGCCCCAGCATTTT. This chain links TRBV6-5 with TRBJ1-5, with D unresolved. V gave up 9 bases and J gave up 2 bases, with 11 bases separating them. Germline V gene data show CDR1 as MNHEY and CDR2 as SVGAGI. The CDR3 consists of 13 residues.

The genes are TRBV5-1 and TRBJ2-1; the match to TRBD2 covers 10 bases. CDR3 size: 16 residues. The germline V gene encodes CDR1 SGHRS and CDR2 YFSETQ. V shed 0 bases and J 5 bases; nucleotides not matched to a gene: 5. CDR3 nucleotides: TGCGCCAGCAGCTTGGTTAGCGGGGGGCTCAACAATGAGCAGTTCTTC. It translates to CASSLVSGGLNNEQFF.

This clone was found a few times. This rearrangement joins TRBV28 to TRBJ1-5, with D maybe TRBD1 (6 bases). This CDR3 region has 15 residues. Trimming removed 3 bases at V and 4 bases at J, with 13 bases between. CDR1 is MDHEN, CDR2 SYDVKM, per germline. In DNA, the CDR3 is TGTGCCAGCAGTTTCCTCCAGGGGACGAATCAGCCCCAGCATTTT. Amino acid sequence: CASSFLQGTNQPQHF.

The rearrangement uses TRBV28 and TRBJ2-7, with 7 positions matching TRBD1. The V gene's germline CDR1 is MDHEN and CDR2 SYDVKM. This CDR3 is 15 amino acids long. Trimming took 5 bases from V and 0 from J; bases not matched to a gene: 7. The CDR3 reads CASSPWTGRSYEQYF. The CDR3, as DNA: TGTGCCAGCAGTCCATGGACAGGACGCTCCTACGAGCAGTACTTC.